This entry lists 9 T cell receptor beta chains sequenced from one sample in a study of T cell repertoires in cytomegalovirus infection. TCRdb recomputed calls from the reads with MiXCR, one row per CDR3 protein. The sample gives 900,000 to 950,000 distinct CDR3 sequences, roughly a third of which show up once; over 10% is in the top ten. No antigen is known for these receptors. Sequencing was performed on cultured CD8+ T cells from PBMCs, taken from culture after CMV antigen stimulation. These receptor sequences come from a human donor in good health (CMV status not recorded). Some clones in this sample may be carry-over from other donors' samples.

This clonotype was detected ten times or more. The genes are TRBV7-9 and TRBJ1-1; 7 bases fit TRBD1. The CDR3 has 15 amino acids. Looked up from germline, CDR1 is SEHNR and CDR2 is FQNEAQ (reference sequence). With V trimmed by 3 bases and J by 1 base, 5 bases remained unmatched. The CDR3 spells CASSFKGQKNTEAFF. CDR3 coding DNA: TGTGCCAGCAGCTTTAAGGGACAGAAGAACACTGAAGCTTTCTTT.

In this sample, this clonotype turned up many times. The rearrangement uses TRBV7-6 and TRBJ2-5; D perhaps matches TRBD2 (5 bases). The CDR3 consists of 14 residues. Germline V gives CDR1 SGHVS, CDR2 FNYEAQ. The ends were cut back, 5 bases at V and 0 bases at J, with 10 bases in the middle. CDR3 loop: CASSPGKYQETQYF. The CDR3, as DNA: TGTGCCAGCAGCCCGGGAAAGTACCAAGAGACCCAGTACTTC.

The chain joins TRBV4-1 to TRBJ1-5, with TRBD1 identical over 8 bases. V dropped 7 bases and J dropped 0; count of bases not matched to a gene: 5. The CDR3 runs to 15 residues. The germline CDR1 and CDR2 sequences are MGHRA and YSYEKL. DNA for the CDR3: TGCGCCAGCAAAGGAGACAGGGGTAGCAATCAGCCCCAGCATTTT. It yields the protein CASKGDRGSNQPQHF.

This clonotype was counted only a few times. V gene TRBV25-1 combines with J gene TRBJ1-2, with a tentative D call TRBD1 (6 bases). The V and J ends lost 8 bases and 3 bases respectively, with 13 bases between them. Germline V gene data show CDR1 as MGHDK and CDR2 as SYGVNS. CDR3 length equals 13 residues. CDR3 sequence (DNA): TGTGCCAGCTCCATCACAGGGTACTATGGCTACACCTTC. Translated: CASSITGYYGYTF.

This clonotype was recorded only once. This chain joins TRBV25-1 and TRBJ2-7; D not resolved. V lost 7 bases and J lost 6, with 10 bases in between. The CDR3 has 11 amino acids. The germline V gene has CDR1 MGHDK and CDR2 SYGVNS. The CDR3 sequence: CASKAGGEQYF. CDR3 nucleotide sequence: TGTGCCAGCAAGGCAGGCGGCGAGCAGTACTTC.

V usage is TRBV14 and J usage is TRBJ2-3; weak D call: TRBD2 (7 bases). Germline values: CDR1 SGHDN, CDR2 FVKESK. The CDR3 extends over 15 amino acids. V lost 0 bases and J 8 bases, leaving 15 bases between the germline ends. The CDR3 reads CASSQEWGGAGTQYF. In nucleotides, the CDR3 is TGTGCCAGCAGCCAAGAATGGGGGGGGGCCGGTACGCAGTATTTT.

V usage is TRBV7-6 and J usage is TRBJ2-3, with D perhaps matching TRBD1 (5 bases). The length of the CDR3 is 14 residues. Germline CDR1 is SGHVS and CDR2 is FNYEAQ. The V end lost 4 bases, the J end lost 5 bases, and 13 bases lay between the germline ends. The CDR3 here is CASSWSGSRDTQYF. Here the CDR3 DNA reads TGTGCCAGCAGCTGGTCAGGGTCTAGAGATACGCAGTATTTT.

In this sample, this clonotype turned up many times. The V call is TRBV19, the J call TRBJ1-5; tentative D call: TRBD1 (5 bases). The length of the CDR3 is 14 residues. Looked up from germline, CDR1 is LNHDA and CDR2 is SQIVND (reference sequence). Trimming removed 6 bases at V and 2 bases at J, with 11 bases between. This chain's CDR3 is CASRGPPGNQPQHF. The CDR3 bases are TGTGCCAGTAGGGGACCTCCTGGCAATCAGCCCCAGCATTTT.

This clonotype appeared a few times. The J gene is TRBJ2-5, the V gene TRBV14, with 13 positions matching TRBD2. Germline loops: CDR1 SGHDN, CDR2 FVKESK. Trimming took 0 bases from V and 4 from J; bases not matched to a gene: 2. The CDR3 loop spans 16 amino acids. The CDR3 here is CASSQDWTSGGETQYF. CDR3 in DNA: TGTGCCAGCAGCCAAGACTGGACTAGCGGGGGAGAGACCCAGTACTTC.